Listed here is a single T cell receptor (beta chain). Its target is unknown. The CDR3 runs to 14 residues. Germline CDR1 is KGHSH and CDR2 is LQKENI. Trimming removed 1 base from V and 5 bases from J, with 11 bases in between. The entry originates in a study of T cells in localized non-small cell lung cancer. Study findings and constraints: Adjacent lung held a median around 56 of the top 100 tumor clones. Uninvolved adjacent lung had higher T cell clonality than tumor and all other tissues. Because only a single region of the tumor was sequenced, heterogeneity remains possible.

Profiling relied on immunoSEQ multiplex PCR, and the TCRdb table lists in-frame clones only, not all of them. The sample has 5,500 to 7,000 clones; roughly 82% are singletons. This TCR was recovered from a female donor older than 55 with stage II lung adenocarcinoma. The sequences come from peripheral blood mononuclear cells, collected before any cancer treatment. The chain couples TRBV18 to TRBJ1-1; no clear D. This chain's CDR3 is CASSPRLGTTEAFF. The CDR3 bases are TGTGCCAGCTCACCACGACTGGGAACGACTGAAGCTTTCTTT.